Presented here are 21 T cell receptor beta chains from one specimen sequenced in a study of post-analysis software for immune sequencing data. Broader study findings: Elevated frequency relative to controls characterized a handful of TRBV segments in patients, TRBV5-6, TRBV5-1 and TRBV20-1 among them.

Each TCR beta cDNA library carried unique molecular identifiers. TCRdb re-called the PCR reads through MiXCR, storing one row per CDR3 protein. The sample has a few hundred thousand distinct CDR3 sequences; about 40% are singletons. For these receptors, no antigen is known. Input material: blood. These receptors originate from a girl aged 2-9 years with multiple sclerosis.

In its sample, this clonotype was seen a few times. The junction does not match germline at one end; this may be a read error. This chain connects TRBV7-2 to TRBJ2-1; D is unresolved. The CDR3 has 12 residues. The germline V gene has CDR1 SGHTA and CDR2 FQGNSA. In DNA form, the CDR3 reads TGTGCCAGTAGCTTCCCCAGGAATGAGCAGTTCTTC. Its translation: CASSFPRNEQFF.

The rearrangement links TRBV12-3 or TRBV12-4 to TRBJ1-1; D is ambiguous. V dropped 3 bases and J dropped 0 bases, with 8 bases sitting between them. CDR3 length: 14 amino acids. The CDR3 bases are TGTGCCAGCAGTTTGCGGGTGATGAACACTGAAGCTTTCTTT. It codes for CASSLRVMNTEAFF.

This clonotype was counted between two and nine times. The rearrangement links TRBV6-5 to TRBJ1-6; D unresolved. The germline V and J ends were trimmed by 2 bases and 7 bases, with 12 bases remaining between them. Germline CDR1 reads MNHEY; CDR2 reads SVGAGI. The CDR3 covers 15 residues. The CDR3 sequence: CASSYANPGNSPLHF. CDR3 DNA sequence: TGTGCCAGCAGTTACGCAAACCCCGGGAATTCACCCCTCCACTTT.

The chain carries TRBV5-1 and TRBJ2-7, with 9 bases that match TRBD1. V shed 3 bases and J 2 bases; nucleotides not matched to a gene: 9. Per the germline V gene, CDR1 is SGHRS and CDR2 is YFSETQ. The CDR3 has 16 amino acids. CDR3 bases: TGCGCCAGCAGCTCGTTGCCCGGGACAGGGCCCTACGAGCAGTACTTC. This translates into CASSSLPGTGPYEQYF.

V usage is TRBV20-1 and J usage is TRBJ2-6; 7 bases agree with TRBD1. Germline-derived CDR1 and CDR2 are DFQATT and SNEGSKA (reference sequence). V lost 5 bases, J lost 2 bases, and 3 bases stayed unmatched. CDR3 length: 14 amino acids. The CDR3 nucleotides read TGCAGTGCTTCACAGGGGACTGGGGCCAACGTCCTGACTTTC. This encodes CSASQGTGANVLTF.

This clonotype has at least ten counts. This chain joins TRBV28 and TRBJ2-5; D may be TRBD2 (6 bases). CDR1 and CDR2 (germline): MDHEN, SYDVKM. Trimming took off 4 bases at V and 5 bases at J, with 20 bases between the two ends. The CDR3 sequence is 16 residues long. CDR3: CASSSPHRIGGETQYF. The CDR3 bases are TGTGCCAGCAGTTCCCCCCACCGGATCGGAGGGGAGACCCAGTACTTC.

This clonotype has only a few counts. The chain has TRBV7-9 and TRBJ2-7, with 7 bases lining up with TRBD1. The CDR3 totals 12 residues. CDR1 is SEHNR, CDR2 FQNEAQ, per germline (reference sequence). J gave up 0 bases and V 8 bases, and 1 base lay outside the gene matches. The CDR3 DNA reads as TGTGCCAGCGAGGGGGCCTCCTACGAGCAGTACTTC. Amino acids: CASEGASYEQYF.

This chain links TRBV9 with TRBJ2-7; D is unclear. CDR3 length: 14 residues. The germline V gene has CDR1 SGDLS and CDR2 YYNGEE. V gave up 0 bases and J gave up 0 bases, with 7 bases separating them. The CDR3 sequence: CASSVGSSSYEQYF. CDR3 sequence (DNA): TGTGCCAGCAGCGTAGGCTCTAGCTCCTACGAGCAGTACTTC.

The chain is built from TRBV12-3 or TRBV12-4 and TRBJ2-5; the D gene could be TRBD1 or TRBD2 (6 bases each). Trimming stripped 5 bases from V and 7 bases from J, with 17 bases between. This CDR3 is 14 amino acids long. The CDR3 region has the DNA TGTGCCAGCAGTCCCACCGGGGGCGGGCTGACCCAGTACTTC. It translates to CASSPTGGGLTQYF.

CDR3 protein: CASSPRQGAKTQYF. CDR3 coding DNA: TGTGCCAGCAGCCCGAGACAGGGGGCGAAGACCCAGTACTTC. V and J are TRBV7-2 and TRBJ2-5; 10 bases map to TRBD1. The CDR3 sequence is 14 residues long. Germline trimming cut 5 bases from V and 6 bases from J; bases unmatched to any gene: 6. Germline V gene data show CDR1 as SGHTA and CDR2 as FQGNSA.

The chain carries TRBV27 and TRBJ1-6, with TRBD1 matching 7 bases. The V gene's germline CDR1 is MNHEY and CDR2 SMNVEV (reference sequence). V shed 8 bases, J shed 4 bases, and the junction held 8 bases outside the gene matches. CDR3 length: 15 residues. The CDR3: CASGQSGQYNSPLHF. In DNA form, the CDR3 reads TGTGCCAGCGGCCAATCGGGACAGTATAATTCACCCCTCCACTTT.

This clonotype has just a few counts. The CDR3 sequence is CSARQGLSNEQYF. CDR3 in DNA: TGCAGTGCTAGACAGGGATTAAGCAACGAGCAGTACTTC. The chain recombines TRBV20-1 with TRBJ2-4, with D possibly TRBD1 on 5 matching bases. The assigned J gene may be wrong: the sequence end matches TRBJ2-7 better. The germline gives CDR1 DFQATT, CDR2 SNEGSKA (reference sequence). The CDR3 has 13 residues.

The chain combines TRBV7-9 with TRBJ2-7; D might be TRBD2 (6 bases). Germline V gene data show CDR1 as SEHNR and CDR2 as FQNEAQ (reference sequence). The CDR3 totals 14 residues. Trimming shortened V by 1 base and J by 5 bases, and 12 bases separated the two germline ends. The CDR3 here is CASSLVGGIDEQYF. The CDR3 DNA reads as TGTGCCAGCAGCTTAGTTGGGGGGATAGACGAGCAGTACTTC.

This clonotype was seen only a few times. V and J are TRBV20-1 and TRBJ1-2; D is undetermined. CDR3 length equals 17 residues. V lost 6 bases and J 7 bases, leaving 30 bases between the germline ends. Germline V gives CDR1 DFQATT, CDR2 SNEGSKA (reference sequence). This CDR3 is CSALERFWGSQSFGYTF. CDR3 sequence (DNA): TGCAGTGCCCTTGAACGTTTTTGGGGATCGCAATCTTTTGGCTACACCTTC.

This clonotype has just a few counts. The chain employs TRBV27 and TRBJ2-5; D tentatively reads TRBD1 or TRBD2 (5 bases each). The J call may be in error: the DNA end matches TRBJ2-7 better. This CDR3 has 16 amino acids. Germline-derived CDR1 and CDR2 are MNHEY and SMNVEV (reference sequence). DNA of the CDR3: TGTGCCAGCAGTCTATACAACCCGGGACCCGAGAACGAGCAGTACTTC. Translating gives CASSLYNPGPENEQYF.

V gene TRBV9 combines with J gene TRBJ1-2; D ambiguous. CDR3 length: 16 amino acids. Germline V CDR1 and CDR2: SGDLS, YYNGEE. Trimming cost V 0 bases and J 0 bases, with 12 bases left between them. The CDR3 reads CASSVEAAEANYGYTF. The CDR3 DNA reads as TGTGCCAGCAGCGTAGAGGCGGCCGAAGCTAACTATGGCTACACCTTC.

This clonotype was detected only a few times. The chain combines TRBV5-1 with TRBJ2-5; TRBD1 aligns across 10 bases. The trim removed 0 bases at V and 3 bases at J, leaving 5 bases unmatched. The length of the CDR3 is 16 residues. Germline V gene data show CDR1 as SGHRS and CDR2 as YFSETQ. CDR3 loop: CASSLGVTGGEETQYF. In nucleotides, the CDR3 is TGCGCCAGCAGCTTGGGGGTGACAGGGGGCGAAGAGACCCAGTACTTC.

This chain joins TRBV7-3 and TRBJ2-3; 9 bases line up with TRBD1. From germline, CDR1 is SGHTA and CDR2 FQGTGA. Trimming at V came to 0 bases and at J to 3 bases, leaving 1 base not matched to a gene. The CDR3 covers 15 residues. This CDR3 reads CASSLTGQGTDTQYF. CDR3 nucleotide sequence: TGTGCCAGCAGCTTAACGGGACAGGGTACAGATACGCAGTATTTT.

Details on this clonotype: Sequence at one end of the junction differs from germline and may be a read error. This chain uses TRBV18 with TRBJ2-6; D is possibly TRBD2 (7 bases). The germline V gene has CDR1 KGHSH and CDR2 LQKENI. The CDR3 totals 17 residues. The CDR3 DNA follows: TGTGCCAGCTCACTTACGGGGGGCTCTTCTGGGGCCAACGTCCGGACTTTC. It yields the protein CASSLTGGSSGANVRTF.

The sample holds a few counts of this clonotype. The genes are TRBV7-3 and TRBJ2-7; unclear D gene. Trimming removed 2 bases from V and 1 base from J, with 6 bases in between. The CDR3 has 13 residues. CDR1 and CDR2 from the germline V gene are SGHTA and FQGTGA. CDR3 protein: CASSLALSYEQYF. The CDR3, as DNA: TGTGCCAGCAGCTTAGCCCTATCCTACGAGCAGTACTTC.

This chain connects TRBV5-1 to TRBJ1-1; D not resolved. The CDR3 has 15 amino acids. Germline V gives CDR1 SGHRS, CDR2 YFSETQ. Trimming removed 0 bases from V and 4 bases from J, with 13 bases in between. CDR3 protein: CASSLVHGVLTEAFF. CDR3 coding DNA: TGCGCCAGCAGCTTGGTTCACGGGGTTCTCACTGAAGCTTTCTTT.